These T cell receptor beta chains were read from a single sample in a study of T cells in Graves' hyperthyroidism and ophthalmopathy. TCRdb processed the multiplex PCR reads anew with MiXCR; each CDR3 protein has one entry. The sample shows 700,000 or so distinct CDR3 sequences, less than 20% of them seen only once. The specimen sequenced was blood. These receptors were collected from a man between 18 and 29 years old with Graves' hyperthyroidism. The CDR3 runs from the conserved cysteine through the conserved F or W. The order of the fields is D gene, V gene, clone size, J gene, CDR3 protein, CDR3 DNA. A D gene is named only where the DNA matches it firmly. Some rows mark clone size as missing; the rest say once, few, many or name a class of expanded clone.

TRBD1,TRBV6-2/TRBV6-3,.,TRBJ2-1,CASTRDRGYGTPHGNEQFF,TGTGCCAGCACCCGGGACAGGGGATACGGGACTCCCCATGGGAATGAGCAGTTCTTC
TRBD2,TRBV5-1,.,TRBJ2-1,CASSLGASGRAPDNEQFF,TGCGCCAGCAGCTTGGGGGCTAGCGGGAGGGCGCCAGACAATGAGCAGTTCTTC
TRBD2,TRBV6-6,many,TRBJ2-3,CASSYASGASTDTQYF,TGTGCCAGCAGTTACGCGAGCGGGGCAAGCACAGATACGCAGTATTTT
.,TRBV18,.,TRBJ1-1,CASSPRIGFGGSTEAFF,TGTGCCAGCTCACCACGTATTGGGTTTGGGGGATCCACTGAAGCTTTCTTT
TRBD2,TRBV27,many,TRBJ2-1,CASFSVAGRDEQFF,TGTGCCAGCTTCTCTGTAGCGGGGCGGGATGAGCAGTTCTTC
.,TRBV6-1,.,TRBJ1-5,CASRIGVTRDQPQHF,TGTGCCAGCAGGATCGGAGTTACTCGGGATCAGCCCCAGCATTTT
.,TRBV15,many,TRBJ2-3,CATSKGFSDTSTDTQYF,TGTGCCACCAGCAAAGGCTTCAGCGATACCAGCACAGATACGCAGTATTTT
TRBD1,TRBV6-1,.,TRBJ1-4,CASRETGGEKLFF,TGTGCCAGCAGGGAGACAGGGGGCGAAAAACTGTTTTTT
.,TRBV5-1,few,TRBJ1-5,CASSVGEGNQPQHF,TGCGCCAGCAGCGTAGGGGAGGGCAATCAGCCCCAGCATTTT
.,TRBV12-3/TRBV12-4,once,TRBJ1-1,CASTPTGRITEAFF,TGTGCCAGCACCCCCACGGGACGGATCACTGAAGCTTTCTTT
.,TRBV4-1,.,TRBJ2-5,CASSQVYQETQYF,TGCGCCAGCAGCCAAGTGTACCAAGAGACCCAGTACTTC
.,TRBV28,many,TRBJ2-2,CASSLRRELFF,TGTGCCAGCAGTCTCCGACGGGAGCTGTTTTTT
TRBD1,TRBV27,many,TRBJ2-1,CASSLGTVSYNEQFF,TGTGCCAGCAGTTTAGGGACAGTCTCCTACAATGAGCAGTTCTTC
.,TRBV7-9,many,TRBJ2-1,CASSLVGEGDEQFF,TGTGCCAGCAGCTTGGTAGGAGAGGGGGATGAGCAGTTCTTC
TRBD2,TRBV5-8,many,TRBJ2-1,CASSPLTSRYNEQFF,TGTGCCAGCAGCCCCTTGACTAGCCGCTACAATGAGCAGTTCTTC
.,TRBV7-2,many,TRBJ2-1,CASSPSPLVGEQFF,TGTGCCAGCAGCCCCTCCCCCCTTGTCGGCGAGCAGTTCTTC
.,TRBV7-2,many,TRBJ2-1,CASSLSLFWEQFF,TGTGCCAGCAGCTTAAGTTTGTTTTGGGAGCAGTTCTTC
TRBD1,TRBV7-3,many,TRBJ1-1,CASSLTTGKAFF,TGTGCCAGCAGCTTAACGACAGGGAAGGCTTTCTTT
.,TRBV10-3,few,TRBJ1-4,CAISEWGGNEKLFF,TGTGCCATCAGTGAGTGGGGCGGAAATGAAAAACTGTTTTTT
.,TRBV5-1,many,TRBJ1-1,CASSYLGAMNTEAFF,TGCGCCAGCAGCTACCTAGGGGCGATGAACACTGAAGCTTTCTTT
.,TRBV20-1,few,TRBJ1-5,CSASGSGNQPQHF,TGCAGCGCTAGTGGGTCTGGCAATCAGCCCCAGCATTTT
TRBD2,TRBV19,few,TRBJ2-5,CASAGARADQETQYF,TGTGCAAGTGCGGGAGCGAGGGCGGACCAAGAGACCCAGTACTTC
.,TRBV5-4,.,TRBJ2-2,CASSSIGGVTEELFF,TGTGCCAGCAGCTCCATCGGGGGAGTCACCGAGGAGCTGTTTTTT
TRBD1,TRBV18,many,TRBJ1-2,CASSPPGQGTVNYGYTF,TGTGCCAGCTCACCCCCGGGACAGGGGACAGTAAACTATGGCTACACCTTC
.,TRBV12-3/TRBV12-4,few,TRBJ1-2,CASSFWGGGNGYTF,TGTGCCAGCAGTTTCTGGGGGGGAGGGAATGGCTACACCTTC
.,TRBV2,many,TRBJ2-3,CASSEFGSSTDTQYF,TGTGCCAGCAGTGAGTTCGGCTCTAGCACAGATACGCAGTATTTT
TRBD2,TRBV28,many,TRBJ2-1,CASSTPRASGRALVNEQFF,TGTGCCAGCAGTACCCCTAGGGCTAGCGGGAGGGCCCTCGTCAATGAGCAGTTCTTC
.,TRBV10-2,.,TRBJ2-1,CASRVGEALEGNEQFF,TGCGCCAGCAGGGTAGGGGAGGCCTTAGAGGGAAATGAGCAGTTCTTC
TRBD1,TRBV2,few,TRBJ1-2,CASSADRVDYGYTF,TGTGCCAGCAGTGCCGACAGGGTTGACTATGGCTACACCTTC
TRBD1,TRBV6-1,few,TRBJ2-7,CASTLNRGASSYEQYF,TGTGCCAGCACCCTCAACAGGGGGGCCTCCTCCTACGAGCAGTACTTC
.,TRBV20-1,.,TRBJ1-2,CSARNDRLYSGSGYTF,TGCAGTGCTAGAAATGACAGGCTCTATTCGGGAAGCGGCTACACCTTC
.,TRBV6-2/TRBV6-3,many,TRBJ2-2,CASSYSTTEETTGELFF,TGTGCCAGCAGTTACTCCACCACAGAGGAAACCACCGGGGAGCTGTTTTTT
.,TRBV28,many,TRBJ1-2,CASSLSRTTNYGYTF,TGTGCCAGCAGTTTATCGAGGACAACGAACTATGGCTACACCTTC
.,TRBV3-1,many,TRBJ1-1,CASRLSIGTEAFF,TGTGCCAGCCGTCTCAGTATAGGCACTGAAGCTTTCTTT
.,TRBV4-1,.,TRBJ2-7,CASSQVARGYEQYF,TGCGCCAGCAGCCAAGTAGCGAGGGGCTACGAGCAGTACTTC
.,TRBV18,many,TRBJ2-3,CASSPSQASTDTQYF,TGTGCCAGCTCACCATCCCAGGCCAGCACAGATACGCAGTATTTT
.,TRBV6-1,once,TRBJ1-5,CAIRSTGNQPQHF,TGTGCCATCAGGTCGACAGGAAATCAGCCCCAGCATTTT
TRBD2,TRBV3-1,.,TRBJ2-1,CASSQDWASGWNHEQFF,TGTGCCAGCAGCCAAGATTGGGCTAGCGGGTGGAACCATGAGCAGTTCTTC
.,TRBV28,many,TRBJ2-5,CASGTGPETQYF,TGTGCCAGCGGCACAGGCCCAGAGACCCAGTACTTC
TRBD2,TRBV11-2,many,TRBJ2-3,CASSFGLAGGLDTQYF,TGTGCCAGCAGCTTTGGTCTAGCGGGAGGGTTGGATACGCAGTATTTT
.,TRBV30,many,TRBJ2-1,CAWRGWGANEQFF,TGTGCCTGGAGAGGCTGGGGGGCCAATGAGCAGTTCTTC
.,TRBV28,many,TRBJ1-1,CASSSPRNTEAFF,TGTGCCAGCAGTTCACCGAGGAACACTGAAGCTTTCTTT
TRBD1,TRBV4-1,.,TRBJ2-6,CASSQDTGAGANVLTF,TGCGCCAGCAGCCAAGATACAGGGGCTGGGGCCAACGTCCTGACTTTC